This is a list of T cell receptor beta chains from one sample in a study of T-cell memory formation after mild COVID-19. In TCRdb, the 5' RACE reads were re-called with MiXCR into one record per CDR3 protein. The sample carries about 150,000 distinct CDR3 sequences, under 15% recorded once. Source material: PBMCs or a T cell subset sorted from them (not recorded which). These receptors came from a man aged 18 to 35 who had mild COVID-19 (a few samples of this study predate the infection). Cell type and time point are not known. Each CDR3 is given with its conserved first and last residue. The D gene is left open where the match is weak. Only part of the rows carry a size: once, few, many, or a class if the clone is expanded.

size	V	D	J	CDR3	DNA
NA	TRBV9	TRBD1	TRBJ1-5	CASSVGQGFQPQHF	TGTGCCAGCAGCGTGGGACAGGGGTTTCAGCCCCAGCATTTT
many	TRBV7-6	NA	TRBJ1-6	CASSAMIRDNSPLHF	TGTGCCAGCAGCGCCATGATAAGGGACAATTCACCCCTCCACTTT
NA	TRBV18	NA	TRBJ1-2	CASSPEKNYGYTF	TGTGCCAGCTCACCAGAGAAAAACTATGGCTACACCTTC
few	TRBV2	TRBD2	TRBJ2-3	CVSGGNERIADTQYF	TGTGTCAGCGGGGGTAATGAGAGGATAGCAGATACGCAGTATTTT
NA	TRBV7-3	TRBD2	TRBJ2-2	CASSSLGTTNIGGELFF	TGTGCCAGCAGCTCCCTCGGGACTACGAACATTGGCGGGGAGCTGTTTTTT
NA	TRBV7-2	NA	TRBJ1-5	CASSFWVDQPQHF	TGTGCCAGCAGCTTCTGGGTTGACCAGCCCCAGCATTTT
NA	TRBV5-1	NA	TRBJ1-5	CASSLAGLNQPQHF	TGCGCCAGCAGCTTGGCGGGGCTCAATCAGCCCCAGCATTTT
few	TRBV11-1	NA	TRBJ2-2	CASSSTRGTGELFF	TGTGCCAGCAGCTCCACTAGGGGCACCGGGGAGCTGTTTTTT
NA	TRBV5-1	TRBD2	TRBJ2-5	CASSLASSSGETQYF	TGCGCCAGCAGCTTGGCCTCTTCTAGCGGAGAGACCCAGTACTTC
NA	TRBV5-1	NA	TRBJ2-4	CASSLEGVNIQYF	TGCGCCAGCAGCTTGGAAGGGGTAAACATTCAGTACTTC
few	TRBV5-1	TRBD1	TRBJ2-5	CASSSVAGTGDEETQYF	TGCGCCAGCAGCTCCGTGGCCGGGACAGGGGATGAAGAGACCCAGTACTTC
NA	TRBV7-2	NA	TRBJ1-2	CASSLEAAAGGYTF	TGTGCCAGCAGCTTAGAGGCAGCGGCGGGAGGCTACACCTTC
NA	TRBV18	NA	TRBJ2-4	CASSPFGPQLAKNIQYF	TGTGCCAGCTCACCATTCGGGCCCCAACTAGCCAAAAACATTCAGTACTTC
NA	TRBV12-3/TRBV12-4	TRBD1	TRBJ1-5	CASSYDRGGQPQHF	TGTGCCAGCAGCTATGACAGGGGAGGGCAGCCCCAGCATTTT
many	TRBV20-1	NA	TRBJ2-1	CSARGGGEQFF	TGCAGTGCTAGGGGTGGCGGTGAGCAGTTCTTC
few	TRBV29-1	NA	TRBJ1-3	CSVERGVSGNTIYF	TGCAGCGTTGAGCGCGGGGTCTCTGGAAACACCATATATTTT
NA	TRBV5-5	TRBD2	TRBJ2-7	CASSLSGDYLYEQYF	TGTGCCAGCAGCCTATCCGGGGACTACCTTTACGAGCAGTACTTC
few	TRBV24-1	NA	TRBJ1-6	CATSDPGVGSPLHF	TGTGCCACCAGTGATCCGGGTGTAGGTTCACCCCTCCACTTT
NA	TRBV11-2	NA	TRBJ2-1	CASSLDGVQRQTENF	TGTGCCAGCAGCTTAGATGGGGTACAGCGACAGACGGAAAACTTC
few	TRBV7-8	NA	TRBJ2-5	CASSYQGGYQETQYF	TGTGCCAGCAGCTATCAGGGGGGTTACCAAGAGACCCAGTACTTC
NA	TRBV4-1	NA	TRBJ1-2	CASSQPRTGLYGYTF	TGCGCCAGCAGCCAACCAAGGACGGGGTTGTATGGCTACACCTTC
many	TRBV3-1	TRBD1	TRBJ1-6	CASSQLGTGGNSPLHF	TGTGCCAGCAGCCAGCTTGGGACAGGGGGTAATTCACCCCTCCACTTT
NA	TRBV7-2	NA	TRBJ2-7	CASSRRPSSYEQYF	TGTGCCAGCAGCCGGAGACCCAGCTCCTACGAGCAGTACTTC
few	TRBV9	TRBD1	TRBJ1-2	CASSVLQGAGGYTF	TGTGCCAGCAGCGTCCTTCAGGGGGCCGGCGGCTACACCTTC
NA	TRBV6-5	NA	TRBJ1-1	CASSYSSGAAFF	TGTGCCAGCAGTTACAGTAGTGGCGCAGCTTTCTTT
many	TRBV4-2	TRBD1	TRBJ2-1	CASSQDRDRGYNEQFF	TGTGCCAGCAGCCAAGATAGGGACAGGGGGTACAATGAGCAGTTCTTC
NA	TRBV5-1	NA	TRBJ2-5	CASSSQKGQETQYF	TGCGCCAGCAGCTCCCAAAAGGGGCAAGAGACCCAGTACTTC
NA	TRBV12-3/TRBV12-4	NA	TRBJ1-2	CASSFREGFYGYTF	TGTGCCAGCAGTTTTCGTGAGGGGTTCTATGGCTACACCTTC
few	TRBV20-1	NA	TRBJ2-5	CSARDRRGRKETQYF	TGCAGTGCTAGAGATCGCCGGGGGAGAAAAGAGACCCAGTACTTC
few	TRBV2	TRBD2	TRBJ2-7	CASTREGSSYEQYF	TGTGCCAGCACCCGGGAGGGTAGCTCCTACGAGCAGTACTTC
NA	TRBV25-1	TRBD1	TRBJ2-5	CASSEFKGAPQETQYF	TGTGCCAGCAGTGAATTCAAGGGGGCCCCCCAGGAGACCCAGTACTTC
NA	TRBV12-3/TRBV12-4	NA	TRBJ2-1	CASSSGTGTSVQFF	TGTGCCAGCAGTTCCGGGACTGGAACTTCCGTGCAGTTCTTC
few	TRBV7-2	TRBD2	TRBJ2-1	CASSLGRLAGGYNEQFF	TGTGCCAGCAGCTTAGGGAGGCTAGCGGGGGGCTACAATGAGCAGTTCTTC
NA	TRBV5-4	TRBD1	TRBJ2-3	CASRIQGAVDTQYF	TGTGCCAGCCGCATACAGGGGGCGGTAGATACGCAGTATTTT
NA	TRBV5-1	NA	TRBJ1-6	CASSLWTGSSYNSPLHF	TGCGCCAGCAGCCTCTGGACGGGAAGCTCCTATAATTCACCCCTCCACTTT
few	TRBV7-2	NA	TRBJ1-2	CASSRQGYGYTF	TGTGCCAGCAGCCGTCAGGGTTACGGCTACACCTTC
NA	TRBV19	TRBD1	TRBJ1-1	CASSPGGRTEAFF	TGTGCCAGTAGTCCAGGGGGCCGGACTGAAGCTTTCTTT
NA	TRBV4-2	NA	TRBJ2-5	CASSQVRAETQYF	TGTGCCAGCAGCCAAGTCCGGGCAGAGACCCAGTACTTC
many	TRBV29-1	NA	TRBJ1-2	CSVEVAWEGANYGYTF	TGCAGCGTTGAAGTGGCTTGGGAGGGGGCTAACTATGGCTACACCTTC
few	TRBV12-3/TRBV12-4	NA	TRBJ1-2	CASSFRGANYGYTF	TGTGCCAGCAGTTTTAGGGGGGCTAACTATGGCTACACCTTC
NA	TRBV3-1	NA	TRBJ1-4	CASSQGPGEKLFF	TGTGCCAGCAGCCAAGGACCCGGTGAAAAACTGTTTTTT
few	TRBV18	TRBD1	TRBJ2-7	CASSPGTGGYEQYF	TGTGCCAGCTCACCAGGGACAGGGGGCTACGAGCAGTACTTC
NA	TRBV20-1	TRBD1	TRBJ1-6	CSAAFYGTGGTPLHF	TGCAGTGCCGCTTTTTACGGGACAGGGGGAACACCCCTCCACTTT
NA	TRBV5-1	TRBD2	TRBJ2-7	CASSSPSGRQFRWYEQYF	TGCGCCAGCAGTTCTCCTAGCGGCCGACAGTTTCGGTGGTACGAGCAGTACTTC
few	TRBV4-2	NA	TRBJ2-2	CASSNPGTSNTGELFF	TGTGCCAGCAGCAACCCCGGGACTTCCAACACCGGGGAGCTGTTTTTT
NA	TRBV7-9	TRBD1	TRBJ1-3	CASSFQGAGNTIYF	TGTGCCAGCAGCTTTCAGGGGGCTGGAAACACCATATATTTT
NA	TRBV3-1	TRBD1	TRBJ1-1	CASSHWGQPEGTEAFF	TGTGCCAGCAGCCATTGGGGACAGCCCGAAGGAACTGAAGCTTTCTTT
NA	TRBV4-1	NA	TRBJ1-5	CASSQGGATLSQPQHF	TGCGCCAGCAGCCAAGGCGGGGCCACCTTAAGTCAGCCCCAGCATTTT
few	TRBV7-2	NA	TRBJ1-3	CASSLNARSGNTIYF	TGTGCCAGCAGCTTAAACGCCCGCTCTGGAAACACCATATATTTT
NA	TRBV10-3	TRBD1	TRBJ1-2	CAISEGQGVHYGYTF	TGTGCCATCAGTGAAGGACAGGGGGTTCACTATGGCTACACCTTC
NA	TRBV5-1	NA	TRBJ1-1	CASSLQGSGTEAFF	TGCGCCAGCAGCTTGCAGGGGAGTGGGACTGAAGCTTTCTTT
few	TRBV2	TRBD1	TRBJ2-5	CASRPTGGETQYF	TGTGCCAGCAGGCCGACAGGGGGCGAGACCCAGTACTTC
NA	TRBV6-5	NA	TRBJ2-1	CASSYEPTLAYNEQFF	TGTGCCAGCAGTTACGAACCCACCCTGGCCTACAATGAGCAGTTCTTC
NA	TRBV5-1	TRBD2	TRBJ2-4	CASSATGLAGVIQYF	TGCGCCAGCTCAGCAACGGGACTAGCGGGGGTCATTCAGTACTTC
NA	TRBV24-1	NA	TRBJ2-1	CATRGFSSEQFF	TGTGCCACCAGGGGGTTTAGTAGTGAGCAGTTCTTC
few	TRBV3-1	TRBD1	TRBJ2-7	CASRGQGRSYEQYF	TGTGCCAGCAGGGGACAGGGTCGGTCCTACGAGCAGTACTTC
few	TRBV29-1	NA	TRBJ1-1	CSVARGSRWEAFF	TGCAGCGTTGCCAGGGGCTCCCGGTGGGAAGCTTTCTTT